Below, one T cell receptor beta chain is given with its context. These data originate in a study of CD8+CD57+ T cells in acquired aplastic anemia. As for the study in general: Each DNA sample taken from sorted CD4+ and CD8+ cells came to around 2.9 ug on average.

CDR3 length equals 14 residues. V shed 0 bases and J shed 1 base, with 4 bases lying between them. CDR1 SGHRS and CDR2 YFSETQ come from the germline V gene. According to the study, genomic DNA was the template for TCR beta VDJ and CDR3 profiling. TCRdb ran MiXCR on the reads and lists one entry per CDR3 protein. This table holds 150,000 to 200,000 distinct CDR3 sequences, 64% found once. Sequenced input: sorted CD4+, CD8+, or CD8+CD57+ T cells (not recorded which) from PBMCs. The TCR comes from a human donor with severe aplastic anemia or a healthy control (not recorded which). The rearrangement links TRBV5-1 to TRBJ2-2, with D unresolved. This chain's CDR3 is CASSLDQNTGELFF. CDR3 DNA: TGCGCCAGCAGCTTGGACCAGAACACCGGGGAGCTGTTTTTT. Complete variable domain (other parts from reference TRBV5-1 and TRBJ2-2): KAGVTQTPRYLIKTRGQQVTLSCSPISGHRSVSWYQQTPGQGLQFLFEYFSETQRNKGNFPGRFSGRQFSNSRSEMNVSTLELGDSALYLCASSLDQNTGELFFGEGSRLTVL.